This T cell receptor beta chain was obtained from a study of shared clonotypes between healthy human individuals. Study in general: Contributing individuals were two females and a few males aged 18 to 49.

The CDR3 is 15 amino acids. V was pared by 3 bases and J by 1 base, with 8 bases between. Germline values: CDR1 SGHRS, CDR2 YFSETQ. Methods used by the authors: ImmunoSEQ output held junction-only sequences without quality scores, so filtering differed. Profiled with immunoSEQ multiplex PCR; TCRdb holds only in-frame clones, not every one. That table supplies the V and J calls and clone size; D and trimming were determined from the DNA. The data show about 1 million clones, with around four fifths seen just once and approximately 1.5% held by the top ten. The healthy adult donors were HIV-negative and reported no recent acute infections or vaccinations. With regard to this clone: Other DNA sequences in this sample translate to the same CDR3.

The chain recombines TRBV5-1 with TRBJ2-6; maybe TRBD1 (6 bases). The sequence came from a man younger than 35 in good health. Sequencing input: memory CD4+ T cells sorted from blood. The sample's subset: CD45RA-negative fraction. CDR3 loop: CASSSQGSGANVLTF. CDR3 DNA sequence: TGCGCCAGCAGCTCACAGGGTTCTGGGGCCAACGTCCTGACTTTC.